This TCR beta chain was obtained from a study of a mutant IDH1 vaccine in newly diagnosed glioma. Study as a whole: It was radiotherapy, temozolomide, or both that patients received previously, with most receiving both. Findings of the study overall: There were vaccine-induced immune responses in more than 85% of the patients. Changes to the top peripheral T cell clonotypes appeared unrelated to pseudoprogression.

Profiling relied on immunoSEQ multiplex PCR, and the TCRdb table lists in-frame clones only, not all of them. The sample yields roughly 68,000 clones, 70% to 80% seen once. This clone has a single count. Its antigen remains unidentified. The time point was: baseline, week 1 (first vaccination visit). Treatment: pre-vaccination baseline after standard-of-care therapy. The CDR3 has 16 residues. The V end lost 5 bases, the J end lost 1 base, and 18 bases lay between the germline ends. Per the germline V gene, CDR1 is MNHNY and CDR2 is SVGAGI (reference sequence). The receptor's source is a man in his fifties or sixties with glioma. Sequenced here: PBMCs, sampled from a glioma patient treated with radiotherapy, temozolomide or both. The chain employs TRBV6-6 and TRBJ2-7; D may correspond to TRBD1 or TRBD2 (6 bases each). The CDR3 DNA reads as TGTGCCAGCAGTAGGCCGGGACAAGGGGGGTCCTACGAGCAGTACTTC. It codes for CASSRPGQGGSYEQYF.